This T cell receptor (beta chain) was found in a study of blood T cell repertoires in COVID-19. Study summary: The United States, Italy and Spain were the sources of the acute and convalescent COVID-19 samples. T cells, B-cell-depleted T cells, or PBMCs supplied cDNA or gDNA.

This CDR3 has 17 amino acids. CDR1 and CDR2 (germline): SGDLS, YYNGEE. Trimming stripped 4 bases from V and 0 bases from J, with 17 bases between. The protocol was immunoSEQ multiplex PCR, while the TCRdb copy is restricted to in-frame clones and leaves out a portion. The repertoire holds about 220,000 clones, with around 81% as singletons. The chain recombines TRBV9 with TRBJ1-3; weak D call: TRBD1 (6 bases). The material sequenced was peripheral blood. The receptor was isolated from a woman in her seventies with acute or convalescent COVID-19. CDR3 sequence reads: CASSPWGQFPSGNTIYF. CDR3 sequence (DNA): TGTGCCAGCAGCCCCTGGGGGCAGTTCCCCTCTGGAAACACCATATATTTT.